A selection of T cell receptor beta chains follows, all from one sample in a study of blood T cell repertoires in COVID-19. Libraries were prepared by immunoSEQ multiplex PCR; TCRdb keeps only in-frame clonotypes and omits some of them. The sample yields approximately 210,000 clones, about 88% seen once. The sample consisted of peripheral blood. The receptors derive from a woman aged 40 to 50 who had recovered from COVID-19. Each CDR3 is given with its conserved first and last residue. Fields, in order: clone size, D gene, J gene, V gene, CDR3 protein, CDR3 DNA. The D gene is left open where the match is weak. Some rows mark clone size as missing; the rest say once, few, many or name a class of expanded clone.

NA,NA,TRBJ1-5,TRBV7-2,CASSPAAVSNQPQHF,TGTGCCAGCAGCCCCGCCGCAGTTAGCAATCAGCCCCAGCATTTT
NA,TRBD2,TRBJ2-3,TRBV10-3,CAINGRALPRDTQYF,TGTGCCATCAATGGGAGGGCCTTACCCCGAGATACGCAGTATTTT
NA,TRBD2,TRBJ2-1,TRBV30,CAWSVAGAQNEQFF,TGTGCCTGGAGTGTAGCGGGAGCTCAAAATGAGCAGTTCTTC
NA,TRBD1,TRBJ2-2,TRBV28,CASSLRPGRGIGELFF,TGTGCCAGCAGTTTAAGGCCGGGCAGGGGGATCGGGGAGCTGTTTTTT
NA,NA,TRBJ2-7,TRBV19,CASWRGHPGLTKSYEQYF,TGTGCCAGTTGGAGGGGACATCCGGGACTAACGAAATCCTACGAGCAGTACTTC
NA,NA,TRBJ2-5,TRBV4-1,CASSQAQGLAESQETQYF,TGCGCCAGCAGCCAAGCCCAGGGGCTAGCGGAGAGCCAAGAGACCCAGTACTTC
NA,TRBD1,TRBJ1-2,TRBV18,CASLRGQGLGYTF,TGTGCCAGCCTAAGGGGACAGGGGCTCGGCTACACCTTC
NA,NA,TRBJ2-3,TRBV5-1,CASSPGTGPDTQYF,TGCGCCAGCAGCCCCGGGACTGGGCCAGATACGCAGTATTTT
few,NA,TRBJ1-2,TRBV9,CASSVEGLTAGYTF,TGTGCCAGCAGCGTAGAAGGTTTGACAGCTGGCTACACCTTC
NA,TRBD2,TRBJ2-5,TRBV4-3,CASSQDISGTSPETQYF,TGCGCCAGCAGCCAGGACATTTCCGGGACTAGTCCAGAGACCCAGTACTTC
NA,NA,TRBJ2-3,TRBV7-6,CASSYRQPGLIDTQYF,TGTGCCAGCAGTTACAGACAGCCTGGGTTGATCGATACGCAGTATTTT
NA,TRBD2,TRBJ2-2,TRBV28,CASTRQFTSGRTGELFF,TGTGCCAGCACCCGGCAGTTCACTAGCGGGAGAACCGGGGAGCTGTTTTTT
NA,TRBD1,TRBJ1-2,TRBV5-5,CASSREDRGLSGYTF,TGTGCCAGCAGCCGGGAGGACAGGGGGCTAAGTGGCTACACCTTC
NA,TRBD2,TRBJ2-1,TRBV5-1,CASSLAGGLAYDEQFF,TGCGCCAGCAGCTTGGCTGGGGGACTAGCGTACGATGAGCAGTTCTTC
NA,TRBD1,TRBJ2-7,TRBV19,CASSIMGGQGAYEQYF,TGTGCCAGTAGTATAATGGGGGGACAGGGAGCCTACGAGCAGTACTTC
NA,TRBD1,TRBJ2-7,TRBV6-5,CASSYRDRVSYEQYF,TGTGCCAGCAGTTACCGGGACAGGGTATCCTACGAGCAGTACTTC
NA,NA,TRBJ2-1,TRBV25-1,CASSERLTSSYNEQFF,TGTGCCAGCAGTGAACGACTCACCAGCTCCTACAATGAGCAGTTCTTC
NA,TRBD1,TRBJ2-3,TRBV5-1,CASSPTLTGKGTDTQYF,TGCGCCAGCAGCCCAACCTTGACAGGGAAGGGCACAGATACGCAGTATTTT
NA,TRBD1,TRBJ1-1,TRBV5-1,CASSGTGDGEAFF,TGCGCCAGCAGCGGAACAGGGGACGGTGAAGCTTTCTTT
NA,NA,TRBJ2-2,TRBV6-5,CASSYSRQDTGELFF,TGTGCCAGCAGTTACTCTCGGCAGGACACCGGGGAGCTGTTTTTT
NA,NA,TRBJ2-2,TRBV3-1/TRBV3-2,CASSQDPAAGGELFF,TGTGCCAGCAGCCAAGATCCTGCTGCAGGCGGGGAGCTGTTTTTT
NA,TRBD1,TRBJ1-5,TRBV4-3,CASSQDRGQPQHF,TGCGCCAGCAGCCAGGACAGGGGGCAGCCCCAGCATTTT